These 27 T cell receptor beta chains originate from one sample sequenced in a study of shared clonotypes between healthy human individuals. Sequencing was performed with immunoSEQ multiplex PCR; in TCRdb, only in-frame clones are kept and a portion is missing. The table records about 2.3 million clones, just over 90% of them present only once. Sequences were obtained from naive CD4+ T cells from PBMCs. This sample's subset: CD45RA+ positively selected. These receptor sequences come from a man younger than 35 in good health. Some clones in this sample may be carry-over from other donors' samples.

The CDR3 reads CASSEDAGNYGYTF. The DNA for the CDR3 is TGTGCCAGCAGTGAAGATGCGGGGAACTATGGCTACACCTTC. The V call is TRBV6-1, the J call TRBJ1-2, with unresolved D. Deletions cut 1 base from V and 2 bases from J, with 8 bases between. Germline values: CDR1 MNHNS, CDR2 SASEGT. The CDR3 loop spans 14 amino acids.

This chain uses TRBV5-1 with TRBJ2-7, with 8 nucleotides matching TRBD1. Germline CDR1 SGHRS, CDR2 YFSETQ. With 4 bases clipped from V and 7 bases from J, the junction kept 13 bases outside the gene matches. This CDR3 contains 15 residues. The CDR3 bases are TGCGCCAGCAGCCCTACAGGGGGACTTTCGGGAGAGCAGTACTTC. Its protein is CASSPTGGLSGEQYF.

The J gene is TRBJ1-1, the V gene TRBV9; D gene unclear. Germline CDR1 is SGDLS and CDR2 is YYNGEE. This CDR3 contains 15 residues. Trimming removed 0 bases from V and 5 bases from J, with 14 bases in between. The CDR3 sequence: CASSVAPADITEAFF. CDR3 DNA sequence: TGTGCCAGCAGCGTAGCCCCGGCAGATATTACTGAAGCTTTCTTT.

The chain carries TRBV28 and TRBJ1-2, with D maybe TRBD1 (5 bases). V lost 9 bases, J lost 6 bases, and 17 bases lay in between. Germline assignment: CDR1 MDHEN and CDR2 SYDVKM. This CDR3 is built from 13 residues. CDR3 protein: CASNTGTQDGYTF. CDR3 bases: TGTGCCAGTAATACCGGGACCCAGGATGGCTACACCTTC.

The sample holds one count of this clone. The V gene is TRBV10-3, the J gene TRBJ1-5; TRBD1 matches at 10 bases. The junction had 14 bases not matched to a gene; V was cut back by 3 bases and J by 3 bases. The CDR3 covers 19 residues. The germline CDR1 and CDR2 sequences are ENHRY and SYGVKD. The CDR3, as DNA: TGTGCCATCAGTGATCCCGGGACAGGGGCCCCTTTTTCCAATCAGCCCCAGCATTTT. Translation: CAISDPGTGAPFSNQPQHF.

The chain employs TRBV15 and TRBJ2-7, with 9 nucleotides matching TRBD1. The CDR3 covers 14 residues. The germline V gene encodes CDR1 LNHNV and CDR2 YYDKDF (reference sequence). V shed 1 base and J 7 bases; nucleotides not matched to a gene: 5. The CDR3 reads CATSRVDRGWEQYF. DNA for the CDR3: TGTGCCACCAGCAGAGTGGACAGGGGCTGGGAGCAGTACTTC.

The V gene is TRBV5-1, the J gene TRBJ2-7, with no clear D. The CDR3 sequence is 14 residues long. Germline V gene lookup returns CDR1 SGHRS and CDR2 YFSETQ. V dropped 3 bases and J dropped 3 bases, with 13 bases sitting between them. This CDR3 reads CASSSGFSFYEQYF. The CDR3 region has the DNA TGCGCCAGCAGCTCCGGTTTTTCTTTCTACGAGCAGTACTTC.

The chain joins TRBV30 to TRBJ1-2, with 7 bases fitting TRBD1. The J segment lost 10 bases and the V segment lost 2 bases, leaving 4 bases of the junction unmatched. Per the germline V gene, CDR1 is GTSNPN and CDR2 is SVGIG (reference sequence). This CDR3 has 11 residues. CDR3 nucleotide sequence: TGTGCCTGGAGTCCCGGACAGGTCTACACCTTC. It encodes CAWSPGQVYTF.

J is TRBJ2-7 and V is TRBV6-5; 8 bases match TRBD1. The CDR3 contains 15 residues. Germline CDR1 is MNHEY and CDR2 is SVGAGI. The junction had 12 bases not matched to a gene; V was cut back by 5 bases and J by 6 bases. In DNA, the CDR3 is TGTGCCAGCAGTCCGCCGGGGACAGGAAGCTCCGAGCAGTACTTC. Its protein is CASSPPGTGSSEQYF.

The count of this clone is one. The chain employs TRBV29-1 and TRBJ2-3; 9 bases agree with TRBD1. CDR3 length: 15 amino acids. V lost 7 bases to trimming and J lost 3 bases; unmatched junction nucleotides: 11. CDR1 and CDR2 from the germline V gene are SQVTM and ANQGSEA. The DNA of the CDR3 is TGCAGCGCAGGGGACGGGACAGGGTCGACAGATACGCAGTATTTT. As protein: CSAGDGTGSTDTQYF.

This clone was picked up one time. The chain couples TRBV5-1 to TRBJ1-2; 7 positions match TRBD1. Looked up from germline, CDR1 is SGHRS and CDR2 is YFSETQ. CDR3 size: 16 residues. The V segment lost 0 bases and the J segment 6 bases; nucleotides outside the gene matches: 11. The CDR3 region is CASSLDTPSRGNGYTF. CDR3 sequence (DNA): TGCGCCAGCAGCTTGGACACCCCCAGCAGGGGGAATGGCTACACCTTC.

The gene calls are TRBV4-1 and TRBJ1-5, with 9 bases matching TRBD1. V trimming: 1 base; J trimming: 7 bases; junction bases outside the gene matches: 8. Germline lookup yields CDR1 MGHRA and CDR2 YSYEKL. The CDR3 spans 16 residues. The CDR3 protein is CASSQAEQGARQPQHF. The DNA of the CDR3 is TGCGCCAGCAGCCAAGCGGAACAGGGGGCACGGCAGCCCCAGCATTTT.

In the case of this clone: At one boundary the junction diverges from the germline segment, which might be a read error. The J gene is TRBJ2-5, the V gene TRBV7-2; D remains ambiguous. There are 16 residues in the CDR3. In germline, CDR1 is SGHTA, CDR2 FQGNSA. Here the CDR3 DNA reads TGTGCCAGCAGCTTAGTCCTGACCGCCAAGGATCCCGTTGGAGACTTC. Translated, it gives CASSLVLTAKDPVGDF. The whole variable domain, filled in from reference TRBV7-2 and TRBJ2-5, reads GAGVSQSPSNKVTEKGKDVELRCDPISGHTALYWYRQSLGQGLEFLIYFQGNSAPDKSGLPSDRFSAERTGGSVSTLTIQRTQQEDSAVYLCASSLVLTAKDPVGDFGPGTRLLVL.

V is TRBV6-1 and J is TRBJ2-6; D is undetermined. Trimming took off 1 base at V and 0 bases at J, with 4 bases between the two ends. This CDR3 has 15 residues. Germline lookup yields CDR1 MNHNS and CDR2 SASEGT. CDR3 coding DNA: TGTGCCAGCAGTGAAGGCGACTCTGGGGCCAACGTCCTGACTTTC. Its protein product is CASSEGDSGANVLTF.

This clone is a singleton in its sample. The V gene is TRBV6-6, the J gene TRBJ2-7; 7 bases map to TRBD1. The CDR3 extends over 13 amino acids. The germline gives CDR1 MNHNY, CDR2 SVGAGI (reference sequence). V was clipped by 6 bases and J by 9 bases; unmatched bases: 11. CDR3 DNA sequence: TGTGCCAGCAGCCGTGATTCGCCAGGGGGGCAGTACTTC. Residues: CASSRDSPGGQYF.

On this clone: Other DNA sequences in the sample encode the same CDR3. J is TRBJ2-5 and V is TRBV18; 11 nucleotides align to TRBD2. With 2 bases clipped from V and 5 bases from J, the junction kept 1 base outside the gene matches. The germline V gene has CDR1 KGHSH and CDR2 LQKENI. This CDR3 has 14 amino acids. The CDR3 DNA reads TGTGCCAGCTCACCAACTAGCGGGAGTGAGACCCAGTACTTC. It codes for CASSPTSGSETQYF.

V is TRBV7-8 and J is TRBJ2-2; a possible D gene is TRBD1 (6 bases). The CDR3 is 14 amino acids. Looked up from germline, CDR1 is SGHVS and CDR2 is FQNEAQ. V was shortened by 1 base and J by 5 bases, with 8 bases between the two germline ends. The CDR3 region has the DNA TGTGCCAGCAGCTTAGAGGGGACAACCGGGGAGCTGTTTTTT. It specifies CASSLEGTTGELFF. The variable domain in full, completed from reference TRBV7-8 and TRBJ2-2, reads GAGVSQSPRYKVAKRGQDVALRCDPISGHVSLFWYQQALGQGPEFLTYFQNEAQLDKSGLPSDRFFAERPEGSVSTLKIQRTQQEDSAVYLCASSLEGTTGELFFGEGSRLTVL.

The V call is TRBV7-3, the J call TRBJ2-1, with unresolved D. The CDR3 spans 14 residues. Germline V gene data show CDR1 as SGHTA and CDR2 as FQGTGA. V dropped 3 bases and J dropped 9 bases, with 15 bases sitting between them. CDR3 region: CASSFRPNRGEQFF. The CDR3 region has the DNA TGTGCCAGCAGCTTCCGACCTAATCGTGGTGAGCAGTTCTTC.

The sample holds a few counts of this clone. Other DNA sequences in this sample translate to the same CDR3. The chain's CDR3 is CASSIGTEAFF. DNA for the CDR3: TGTGCCAGTAGTATTGGGACTGAAGCTTTCTTT. The chain recombines TRBV19 with TRBJ1-1; D unclear. V gave up 3 bases and J gave up 5 bases, with 4 bases separating them. The germline V gene encodes CDR1 LNHDA and CDR2 SQIVND (reference sequence). The CDR3 spans 11 residues.

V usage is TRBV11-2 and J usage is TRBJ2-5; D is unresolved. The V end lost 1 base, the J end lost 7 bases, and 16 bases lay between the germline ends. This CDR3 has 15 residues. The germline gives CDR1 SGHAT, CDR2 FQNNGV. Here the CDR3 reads CASSLAVEPGGTQYF. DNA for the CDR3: TGTGCCAGCAGCTTAGCGGTTGAGCCAGGTGGGACCCAGTACTTC.

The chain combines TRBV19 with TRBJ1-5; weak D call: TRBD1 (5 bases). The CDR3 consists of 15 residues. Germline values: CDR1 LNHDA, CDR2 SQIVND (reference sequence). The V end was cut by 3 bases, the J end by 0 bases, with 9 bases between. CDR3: CASSIRVYSNQPQHF. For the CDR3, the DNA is TGTGCCAGTAGTATCAGGGTATATAGCAATCAGCCCCAGCATTTT.

The CDR3 region has the DNA TGTGCCAGCAGCATCTTACAGGGAGAGACCCAGTACTTC. It codes for CASSILQGETQYF. The chain is built from TRBV5-4 and TRBJ2-5, with D perhaps matching TRBD1 (6 bases). The CDR3 has 13 amino acids. Germline V gene data show CDR1 as SGHNT and CDR2 as YYREEE (reference sequence). The V and J ends lost 4 bases and 4 bases respectively, with 11 bases between them.

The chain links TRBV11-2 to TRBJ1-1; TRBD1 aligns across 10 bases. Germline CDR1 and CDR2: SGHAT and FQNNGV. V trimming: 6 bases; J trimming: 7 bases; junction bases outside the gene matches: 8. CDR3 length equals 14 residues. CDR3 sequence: CASRLGQGVGEAFF. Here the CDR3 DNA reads TGTGCCAGCAGACTCGGACAGGGGGTGGGTGAAGCTTTCTTT.

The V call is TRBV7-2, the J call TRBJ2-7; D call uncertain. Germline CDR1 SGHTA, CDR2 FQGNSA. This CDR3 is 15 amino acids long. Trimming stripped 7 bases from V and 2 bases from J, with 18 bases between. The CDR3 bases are TGTGCCAGCATGTCTCTGCCCGGACGAACCTACGAGCAGTACTTC. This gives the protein CASMSLPGRTYEQYF.

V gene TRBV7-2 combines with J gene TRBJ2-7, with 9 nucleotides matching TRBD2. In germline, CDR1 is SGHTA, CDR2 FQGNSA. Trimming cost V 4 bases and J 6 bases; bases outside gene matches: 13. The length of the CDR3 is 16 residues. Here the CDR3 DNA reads TGTGCCAGCAGCTCGACTAGCGGAGGACTCCCCCTCGAGCAGTACTTC. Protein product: CASSSTSGGLPLEQYF.

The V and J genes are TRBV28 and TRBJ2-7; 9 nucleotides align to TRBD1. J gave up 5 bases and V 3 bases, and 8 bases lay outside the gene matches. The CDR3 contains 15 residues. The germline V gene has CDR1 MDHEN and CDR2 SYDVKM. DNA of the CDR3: TGTGCCAGCAGTTTCCCCGGGACAGGGAGCCACGAGCAGTACTTC. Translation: CASSFPGTGSHEQYF.

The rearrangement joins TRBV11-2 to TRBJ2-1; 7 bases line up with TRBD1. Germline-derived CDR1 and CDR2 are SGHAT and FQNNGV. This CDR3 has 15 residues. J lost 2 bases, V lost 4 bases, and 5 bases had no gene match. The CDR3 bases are TGTGCCAGCAGCTCTAACAGGGGACCCTACAATGAGCAGTTCTTC. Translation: CASSSNRGPYNEQFF.